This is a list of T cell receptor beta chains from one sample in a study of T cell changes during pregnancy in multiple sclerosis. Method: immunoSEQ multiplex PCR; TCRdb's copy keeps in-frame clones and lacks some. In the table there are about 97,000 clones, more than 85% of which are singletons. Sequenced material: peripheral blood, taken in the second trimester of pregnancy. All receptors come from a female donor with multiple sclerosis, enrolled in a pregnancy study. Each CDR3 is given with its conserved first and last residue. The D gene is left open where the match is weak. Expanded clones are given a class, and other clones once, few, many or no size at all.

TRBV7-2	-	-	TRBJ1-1	TGTGCCAGCAGCTTAAGGACGGGGGGCTCAGCTTTCTTT	CASSLRTGGSAFF
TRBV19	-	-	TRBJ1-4	TGTGCCAGTAGTTTGGGACTGGTTAATGAAAAACTGTTTTTT	CASSLGLVNEKLFF
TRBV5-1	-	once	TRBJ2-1	TGCGCCAGCAGCTTGGCTAGGCCTAATGACAATGAGCAGTTCTTC	CASSLARPNDNEQFF
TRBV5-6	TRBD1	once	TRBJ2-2	TGTGCCAGCAGCTTGGCTGGGGCAGGGGGCAGCACCGGGGAGCTGTTTTTT	CASSLAGAGGSTGELFF
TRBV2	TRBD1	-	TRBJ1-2	TGTGCCAGCAGCAAAGGGGGCGCAGGTGGCTACACCTTC	CASSKGGAGGYTF
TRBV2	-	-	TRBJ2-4	TGTGCCAGCCAGGATCGAGAGGGCATCGGAAACATTCAGTACTTC	CASQDREGIGNIQYF
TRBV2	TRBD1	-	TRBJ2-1	TGTGCCAGTCTTCCCGGGACAGGGAGGTCTGGTCGGTTCTTC	CASLPGTGRSGRFF
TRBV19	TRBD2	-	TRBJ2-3	TGTGCCAGTAGTACGGGACTACCTCCAGATACGCAGTATTTT	CASSTGLPPDTQYF
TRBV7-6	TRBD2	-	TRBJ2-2	TGTGCCAGCAGCCTCTTAGCGGGAGCCCACACCGGGGAGCTGTTTTTT	CASSLLAGAHTGELFF
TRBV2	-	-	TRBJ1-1	TGTGCCAGCAGTGAACTGGGAGAACACGCTGAAGCTTTCTTT	CASSELGEHAEAFF
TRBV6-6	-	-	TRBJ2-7	TGTGCCAGCCGGACCCCCGGGGAGCGGAGAGGCTACGAGCAGTACTTC	CASRTPGERRGYEQYF
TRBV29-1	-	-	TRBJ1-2	TGCAGCGTTGAAGTCAGGCTCAATGGCTACACCTTC	CSVEVRLNGYTF
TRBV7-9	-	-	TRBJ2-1	TGTGCCAGCAGCAACCCAGGACTACCTCCCTCCTACAATGAGCAGTTCTTC	CASSNPGLPPSYNEQFF
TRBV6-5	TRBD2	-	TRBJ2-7	TGTGCCAGCAGGCGGACTAGCGGGACATACGAGCAGTACTTC	CASRRTSGTYEQYF
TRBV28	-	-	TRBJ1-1	TGTGCCAGCAGTTTTCGGGGGGGGAACACTGAAGCTTTCTTT	CASSFRGGNTEAFF
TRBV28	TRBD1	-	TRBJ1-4	TGTGCCAGCAGCCGGGACAGCTATAATGAAAAACTGTTTTTT	CASSRDSYNEKLFF
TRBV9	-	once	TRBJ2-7	TGTGCCAGCAGCCCCTCGGGGCGGGGGCTGTACGAGCAGTACTTC	CASSPSGRGLYEQYF
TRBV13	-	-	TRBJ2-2	TGTGCCAGCAGCTTCGGGGGTCTAGGGGCCGGGGAGCTGTTTTTT	CASSFGGLGAGELFF
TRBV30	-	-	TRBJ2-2	TGTGCCTGGACGGCCGGGTGGAACACCGGGGAGCTGTTTTTT	CAWTAGWNTGELFF
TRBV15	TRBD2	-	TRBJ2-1	TGTGCCACCAGCAGCAGGACTAGTACACTCTCGAGGGAGCAGTTCTTC	CATSSRTSTLSREQFF
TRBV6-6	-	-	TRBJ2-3	TGTGCCAGCAGTTTGAACAATCCAGATACGCAGTATTTT	CASSLNNPDTQYF
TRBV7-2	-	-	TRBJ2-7	TGTGCCAGCAGCAGGACTCCTACGGGCGAGCAGTACTTC	CASSRTPTGEQYF
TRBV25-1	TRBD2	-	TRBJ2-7	TGTGCCAGCAGTGTGGCGGGAGGGCCGAGGGAGCAGTACTTC	CASSVAGGPREQYF
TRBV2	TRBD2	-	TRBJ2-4	TGTGCCAGCAGTGGACTAGCGGGCCCGAGTGGCATTCAGTACTTC	CASSGLAGPSGIQYF
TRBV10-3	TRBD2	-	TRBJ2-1	TGTGCCATAAGCTTAGCGGGAGCCGCTAATGAGCAGTTCTTC	CAISLAGAANEQFF
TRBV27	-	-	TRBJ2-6	TGTGCCAGCACGGGGAACTCTGGGGCCAACGTCCTGACTTTC	CASTGNSGANVLTF
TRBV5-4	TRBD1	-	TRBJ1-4	TGTGCCAGCAGCGGGGGACAGGGTAAAGAAAAACTGTTTTTT	CASSGGQGKEKLFF
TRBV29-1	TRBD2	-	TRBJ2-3	TGCAGCGGTAGGACTAGCGGCACAGATACGCAGTATTTT	CSGRTSGTDTQYF
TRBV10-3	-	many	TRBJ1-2	TGTGCCATCAGTGTCAAGGGAGGTGGCTACACCTTC	CAISVKGGGYTF
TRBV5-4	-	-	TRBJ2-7	TGTGCCAGCAGCTTGGCGGGAGTCTACGAGCAGTACTTC	CASSLAGVYEQYF
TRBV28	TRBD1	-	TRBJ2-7	TGTGCCAGCAGGGTGCCGGGACAGGGCTACGAGCAGTACTTC	CASRVPGQGYEQYF
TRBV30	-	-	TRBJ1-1	TGTGGGGGCCAACTCCCGAACACTGAAGCTTTCTTT	CGGQLPNTEAFF
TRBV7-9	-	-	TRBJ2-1	TGTGCCAGCAGCACCCCGGACAGTCCCTATAATGAGCAGTTCTTC	CASSTPDSPYNEQFF
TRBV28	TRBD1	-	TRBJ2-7	TGTGCCAGCAGGCCAATCCCCCGGGACAGGACCTACGAGCAGTACTTC	CASRPIPRDRTYEQYF
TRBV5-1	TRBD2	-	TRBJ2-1	TGCGCCAGCAGCGGGCTTGGCGGGAGCCCGAGCTCCTACAATGAGCAGTTCTTC	CASSGLGGSPSSYNEQFF
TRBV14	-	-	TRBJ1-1	TGTGCCAGCAGCCAAGATCAGAGGCAGGGATCTTTCTTT	CASSQDQRQGSFF
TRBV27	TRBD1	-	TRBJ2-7	TGTGCCAGCAGTTTCGAGGGACAGGGGCCCTACGAGCAGTACTTC	CASSFEGQGPYEQYF
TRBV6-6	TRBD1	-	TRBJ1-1	TGTGCCAGCAGCTCCTCAGCCGGACAGGGGACCACTGAAGCTTTCTTT	CASSSSAGQGTTEAFF
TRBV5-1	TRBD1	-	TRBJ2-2	TGCGCCAGCAGCAAGACGGGACAGGGGGACACCGGGGAGCTGTTTTTT	CASSKTGQGDTGELFF
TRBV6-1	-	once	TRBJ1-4	TGTGCCAGCAGTGAATCTCAGGGCACTGGTGAAAAACTGTTTTTT	CASSESQGTGEKLFF
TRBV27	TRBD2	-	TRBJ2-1	TGTGCCAGCAGTTCACCGGGGCTAGCGGGGAATGAGCAGTTCTTC	CASSSPGLAGNEQFF
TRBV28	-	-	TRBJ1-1	TGTGCCAGCAGTTTTCCGCAGGGAACGGCTTTCTTT	CASSFPQGTAFF
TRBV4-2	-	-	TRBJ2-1	TGTGCCAGCAGCCAAGATATTCGAGGCGGAAACAATGAGCAGTTCTTC	CASSQDIRGGNNEQFF
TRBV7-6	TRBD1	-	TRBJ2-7	TGTGCCAGCAGCTCCCGGACAGGGGGCTCCTACGAGCAGTACTTC	CASSSRTGGSYEQYF
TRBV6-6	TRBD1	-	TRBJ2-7	TGTGCCAGCAGTTACGCGACAGGGGACAACGAGCAGTACTTC	CASSYATGDNEQYF
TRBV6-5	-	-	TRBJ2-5	TGTGCCAGCAGCAGTCAGTGGCGGGAGACCCAGTACTTC	CASSSQWRETQYF
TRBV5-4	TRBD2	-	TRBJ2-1	TGTGCCAGCAGCCCGGCCGGGACTAGCCCCGACAATGAGCAGTTCTTC	CASSPAGTSPDNEQFF
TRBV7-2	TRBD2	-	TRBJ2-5	TGTGCCAGCAGCCCGAAGGACGTAGCGGGAGCTTGGCAAGAGACCCAGTACTTC	CASSPKDVAGAWQETQYF
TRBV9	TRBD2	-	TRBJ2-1	TGTGCCAGCAGCCCCTCGTGGCGGGAGTTTGGTGAGCAGTTCTTC	CASSPSWREFGEQFF
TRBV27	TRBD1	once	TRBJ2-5	TGTGCCAGCAGCCTGACAGGGGGCGAGTCCGGGACCCAGTACTTC	CASSLTGGESGTQYF
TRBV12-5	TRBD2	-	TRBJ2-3	TGTGCTAGTGGTTTGGGGACTAGCGGGAGAACAGATACGCAGTATTTT	CASGLGTSGRTDTQYF
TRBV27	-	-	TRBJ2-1	TGTGCCAGCACCCAAGAGGGGGTTAGGAACTACAATGAGCAGTTCTTC	CASTQEGVRNYNEQFF
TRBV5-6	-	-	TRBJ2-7	TGTGCCAGCAGCTTGTCAGGGTTTTCCTTAGAGCAGTACTTC	CASSLSGFSLEQYF
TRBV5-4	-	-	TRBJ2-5	TGTGCCAGCAGCCTAGCGGGGCAGGGGGCCGGGGAGACCCAGTACTTC	CASSLAGQGAGETQYF
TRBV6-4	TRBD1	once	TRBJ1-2	TGTGCCATCAGGAGGGGGCATCGCCGTGGCTACACCTTC	CAIRRGHRRGYTF